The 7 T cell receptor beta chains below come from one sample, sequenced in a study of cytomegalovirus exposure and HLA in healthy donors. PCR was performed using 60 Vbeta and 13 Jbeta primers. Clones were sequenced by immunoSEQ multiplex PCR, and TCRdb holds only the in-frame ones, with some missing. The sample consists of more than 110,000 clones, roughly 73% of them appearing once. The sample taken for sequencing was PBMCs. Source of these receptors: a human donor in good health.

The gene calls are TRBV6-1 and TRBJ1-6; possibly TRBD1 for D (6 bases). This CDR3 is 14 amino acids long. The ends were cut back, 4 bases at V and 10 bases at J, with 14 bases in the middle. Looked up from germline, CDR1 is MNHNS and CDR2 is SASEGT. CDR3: CASSGPRGGSPLHF. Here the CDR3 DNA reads TGTGCCAGCAGTGGCCCCAGGGGTGGCTCACCCCTCCACTTT.

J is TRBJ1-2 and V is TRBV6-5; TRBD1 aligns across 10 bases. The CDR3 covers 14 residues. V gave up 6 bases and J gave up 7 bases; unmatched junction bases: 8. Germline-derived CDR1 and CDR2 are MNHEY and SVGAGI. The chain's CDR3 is CASRLGQGVVGYTF. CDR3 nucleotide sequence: TGTGCCAGCAGACTCGGACAGGGGGTGGTTGGCTACACCTTC.

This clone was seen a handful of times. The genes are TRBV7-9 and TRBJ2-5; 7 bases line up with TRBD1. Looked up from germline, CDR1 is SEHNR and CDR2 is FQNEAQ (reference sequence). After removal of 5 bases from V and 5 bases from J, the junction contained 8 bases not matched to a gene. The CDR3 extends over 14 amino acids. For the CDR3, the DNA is TGTGCCAGCAGCCCAAATACCAGGGGGGAGACCCAGTACTTC. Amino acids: CASSPNTRGETQYF.

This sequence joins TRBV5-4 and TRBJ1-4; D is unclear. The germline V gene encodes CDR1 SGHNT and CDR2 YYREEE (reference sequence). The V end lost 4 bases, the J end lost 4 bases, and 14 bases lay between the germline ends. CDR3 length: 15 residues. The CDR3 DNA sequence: TGTGCCAGCAGCATATCATCACGGGTTAATGAAAAACTGTTTTTT. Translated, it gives CASSISSRVNEKLFF.

The CDR3 bases are TGTGCCAGCAGCCTCAGGGTTTGGGAAAAACTGTTTTTT. Translated: CASSLRVWEKLFF. The chain has TRBV14 and TRBJ1-4, with D perhaps TRBD1 (5 bases). This CDR3 comprises 13 residues. Germline CDR1 is SGHDN and CDR2 is FVKESK. V dropped 4 bases and J dropped 8 bases, with 11 bases sitting between them.

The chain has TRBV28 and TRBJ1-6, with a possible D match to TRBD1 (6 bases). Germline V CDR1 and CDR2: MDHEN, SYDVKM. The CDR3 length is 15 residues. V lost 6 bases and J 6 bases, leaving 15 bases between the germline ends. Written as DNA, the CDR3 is TGTGCCAGCAGACCACAGGGTTGGTTTAATTCACCCCTCCACTTT. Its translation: CASRPQGWFNSPLHF.

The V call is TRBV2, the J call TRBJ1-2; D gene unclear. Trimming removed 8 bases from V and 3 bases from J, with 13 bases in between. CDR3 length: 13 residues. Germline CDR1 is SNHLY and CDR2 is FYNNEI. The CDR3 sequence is CASGVQEDYGYTF. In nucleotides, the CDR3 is TGTGCCAGCGGGGTTCAGGAGGACTATGGCTACACCTTC.